Listed here are 8 T cell receptor beta chains from one sample, sequenced in a study of OX40 agonist ivuxolimab in advanced cancers. Profiling relied on immunoSEQ multiplex PCR, and the TCRdb table lists in-frame clones only, not all of them. This repertoire shows some 45,000 clones, 70% to 90% found once; its top ten account for 30% to 45%. The sample in question was CD4+ or CD8+ T cells sorted from blood, obtained in a trial of the OX40 agonist ivuxolimab. These TCRs come from an adult with an advanced solid tumor such as melanoma, head and neck, liver or kidney cancer.

The CDR3: CASSSQGYEQYF. DNA for the CDR3: TGTGCCAGCAGCTCCCAGGGTTACGAGCAGTACTTC. The chain carries TRBV7-8 and TRBJ2-7; D may be TRBD1 (5 bases). From germline, CDR1 is SGHVS and CDR2 FQNEAQ. Trimming shortened V by 4 bases and J by 4 bases, and 8 bases separated the two germline ends. The CDR3 totals 12 residues.

V gene TRBV7-8 combines with J gene TRBJ2-2; D gene ambiguous. In germline, CDR1 is SGHVS, CDR2 FQNEAQ. Trimming took off 3 bases at V and 1 base at J, with 6 bases between the two ends. CDR3 length equals 14 residues. DNA of the CDR3: TGTGCCAGCAGCTTGTGGCGGAACACCGGGGAGCTGTTTTTT. The encoded protein is CASSLWRNTGELFF.

The CDR3 loop is CASSLVGGNEQFF. CDR3 DNA sequence: TGTGCCAGCAGCTTAGTAGGGGGCAATGAGCAGTTCTTC. The V call is TRBV7-9, the J call TRBJ2-1; tentatively, D is TRBD1 (6 bases). The CDR3 spans 13 residues. V was clipped by 1 base and J by 6 bases, with 7 bases between them. Per the germline V gene, CDR1 is SEHNR and CDR2 is FQNEAQ (reference sequence).

The V gene is TRBV6-6, the J gene TRBJ2-3, with D possibly being TRBD1 or TRBD2 (5 bases each). V lost 6 bases to trimming and J lost 4 bases, with 14 bases between them. Germline CDR1 is MNHNY and CDR2 is SVGAGI (reference sequence). The CDR3 sequence is 14 residues long. The CDR3 region is CASSLPRGADTQYF. DNA for the CDR3: TGTGCCAGCAGCCTCCCTCGAGGGGCAGATACGCAGTATTTT.

The chain carries TRBV13 and TRBJ2-1, with 8 bases identical to TRBD2. J gave up 4 bases and V 5 bases, and 7 bases lay outside the gene matches. The CDR3 extends over 15 amino acids. CDR1 PRHDT and CDR2 FYEKMQ come from the germline V gene (reference sequence). CDR3 amino acids: CASSPSGSYYNEQFF. CDR3 bases: TGTGCCAGCAGCCCGAGCGGGAGCTATTACAATGAGCAGTTCTTC. The full variable domain, with the rest looked up from reference TRBV13 and TRBJ2-1, is AAGVIQSPRHLIKEKRETATLKCYPIPRHDTVYWYQQGPGQDPQFLISFYEKMQSDKGSIPDRFSAQQFSDYHSELNMSSLELGDSALYFCASSPSGSYYNEQFFGPGTRLTVL.

The V call is TRBV5-1, the J call TRBJ2-7; D is undetermined. Germline lookup yields CDR1 SGHRS and CDR2 YFSETQ. Trimming took off 4 bases at V and 8 bases at J, with 16 bases between the two ends. This CDR3 has 13 amino acids. The CDR3 bases are TGCGCCAGCAGCCTTGGACCCGACTCCAAGCAGTACTTC. Amino acids: CASSLGPDSKQYF.

J is TRBJ2-3 and V is TRBV7-9; 9 nucleotides line up with TRBD2. V lost 1 base and J lost 5; bases outside the gene matches: 4. The CDR3 sequence is 15 residues long. Germline V gene lookup returns CDR1 SEHNR and CDR2 FQNEAQ (reference sequence). For the CDR3, the DNA is TGTGCCAGCAGCTTAGGGGCGGGGGGGATAGATACGCAGTATTTT. Translated, it gives CASSLGAGGIDTQYF.

This clone appeared once. At one end, the junction sequence differs from germline, possibly due to a read error. The V gene is TRBV30, the J gene TRBJ1-2, with 9 bases fitting TRBD1. Looked up from germline, CDR1 is GTSNPN and CDR2 is SVGIG (reference sequence). There are 13 residues in the CDR3. CDR3 protein: CAWSVGTGKLRGF. CDR3 sequence (DNA): TGTGCCTGGAGTGTCGGGACAGGGAAGTTGAGGGGTTTC.